A selection of T cell receptor beta chains follows, all from one sample in a study of T cells in Graves' hyperthyroidism and ophthalmopathy. TCRdb called the multiplex PCR reads again in MiXCR, with one record for every CDR3 protein. The table lists around 530,000 distinct CDR3 sequences, 17% of them singletons. Input material: blood. All receptors come from a woman under 30 with Graves' ophthalmopathy. Each CDR3 is given with its conserved first and last residue. A D gene is named only where the DNA matches it firmly. Clone size is given for some rows only: seen once, a few or many times, or a class if the clone is expanded.

V gene,D gene,clone size,J gene,CDR3 protein,CDR3 DNA
TRBV5-1,TRBD1,few,TRBJ2-2,CASSRQGAAGELFF,TGCGCCAGCAGCCGACAGGGAGCGGCCGGGGAGCTGTTTTTT
TRBV28,-,many,TRBJ2-1,CASSLEQVGNEQFF,TGTGCCAGCAGTTTGGAACAGGTGGGCAATGAGCAGTTCTTC
TRBV5-6,-,few,TRBJ2-3,CASSSRLDGTDTQYF,TGTGCCAGCAGCTCCAGACTAGACGGCACAGATACGCAGTATTTT
TRBV13,-,few,TRBJ2-5,CASSSSLQETQYF,TGTGCCAGCAGCTCCTCACTGCAAGAGACCCAGTACTTC
TRBV7-8,-,-,TRBJ2-5,CASSLLDALRGETQYF,TGTGCCAGCAGCTTACTTGACGCCCTCCGAGGAGAGACCCAGTACTTC
TRBV7-2,-,-,TRBJ2-2,CASSLEVGLLTNTGELFF,TGTGCCAGCAGCTTAGAAGTGGGACTTCTTACCAACACCGGGGAGCTGTTTTTT
TRBV7-3,-,many,TRBJ1-2,CASSLTLGGDGYTF,TGTGCCAGCAGCTTAACACTCGGGGGGGACGGCTACACCTTC
TRBV5-6,-,many,TRBJ2-3,CASSWDSRGPTDTQYF,TGTGCCAGCAGCTGGGACTCCAGGGGACCCACAGATACGCAGTATTTT
TRBV12-3/TRBV12-4,-,many,TRBJ1-2,CASSFRSYGYTF,TGTGCCAGCAGTTTCCGGAGCTATGGCTACACCTTC
TRBV6-5,TRBD1,once,TRBJ1-2,CASTTLRDRGTYGYTF,TGTGCCAGCACTACTCTCAGGGACAGGGGGACGTATGGCTACACCTTC
TRBV19,-,-,TRBJ2-2,CASSIVRQNTGELFF,TGTGCCAGTAGTATAGTTCGACAGAACACCGGGGAGCTGTTTTTT
TRBV7-6,TRBD1,many,TRBJ2-3,CASSSRDRVADTQYF,TGTGCCAGCAGCTCCCGAGACAGGGTTGCAGATACGCAGTATTTT
TRBV29-1,-,-,TRBJ2-7,CSVWSGRGYEQYF,TGCAGCGTTTGGTCAGGTAGAGGCTACGAGCAGTACTTC
TRBV19,TRBD1,-,TRBJ1-5,CASSTGTGGYEPQHF,TGTGCCAGTAGTACGGGGACAGGGGGCTACGAGCCCCAGCATTTT
TRBV4-2,-,-,TRBJ2-3,CASSQDPGDTTDTQYF,TGTGCCAGCAGCCAAGATCCTGGGGACACCACAGATACGCAGTATTTT
TRBV28,TRBD1,-,TRBJ1-2,CASSRGTDIYGYTF,TGTGCCAGCAGTCGCGGGACAGATATCTATGGCTACACCTTC
TRBV9,-,-,TRBJ2-1,CASSVRELSEQFF,TGTGCCAGCAGCGTACGGGAGCTGAGTGAGCAGTTCTTC
TRBV20-1,-,many,TRBJ2-1,CSGRQSTYNEQFF,TGCAGTGGTAGGCAGTCGACCTACAATGAGCAGTTCTTC
TRBV7-9,-,-,TRBJ2-5,CASSLDGGAAEETQYF,TGTGCCAGCAGCTTAGATGGAGGGGCAGCAGAGGAGACCCAGTACTTC
TRBV11-2,-,many,TRBJ2-1,CASSATRGAQFF,TGTGCCAGCAGCGCGACAAGAGGGGCGCAGTTCTTC
TRBV5-1,-,-,TRBJ2-5,CASSLPEQETQYF,TGCGCCAGCAGCTTGCCCGAACAAGAGACCCAGTACTTC
TRBV7-2,TRBD2,-,TRBJ2-1,CASSPPLKLAGRYEQFF,TGTGCCAGCAGCCCTCCGTTAAAGCTAGCGGGAAGGTATGAGCAGTTCTTC
TRBV20-1,-,many,TRBJ1-6,CSARRQGNSPLHF,TGCAGTGCTAGAAGGCAGGGAAATTCACCCCTCCACTTT
TRBV9,-,-,TRBJ1-2,CASSVGTTYGYTF,TGTGCCAGCAGCGTGGGGACTACCTATGGCTACACCTTC
TRBV20-1,TRBD1,many,TRBJ1-2,CSARILTGSYGYTF,TGCAGTGCTAGGATTCTGACAGGGAGCTATGGCTACACCTTC
TRBV28,-,few,TRBJ2-7,CASSLLGKTRAYEQYF,TGTGCCAGCAGTTTACTTGGCAAGACTCGAGCCTACGAGCAGTACTTC
TRBV12-3/TRBV12-4,-,many,TRBJ1-5,CASSHTGRIDSNQPQHF,TGTGCCAGCAGCCATACGGGGAGAATCGATAGCAATCAGCCCCAGCATTTT
TRBV3-1,TRBD2,many,TRBJ2-1,CASSQGEGPHEQFF,TGTGCCAGCAGCCAAGGGGAGGGCCCTCATGAGCAGTTCTTC
TRBV3-1,TRBD1,few,TRBJ2-2,CASSPLIPGTGDKAGELFF,TGTGCCAGCAGCCCTCTTATCCCCGGGACAGGGGATAAGGCCGGGGAGCTGTTTTTT
TRBV14,TRBD2,few,TRBJ2-3,CASSQDLGFFSGTADTQYF,TGTGCCAGCAGCCAAGATTTGGGGTTTTTTAGCGGGACCGCAGATACGCAGTATTTT
TRBV5-1,-,few,TRBJ1-2,CASSFGPSSPLINYGYTF,TGCGCCAGCAGCTTCGGACCGTCGTCTCCACTTATTAACTATGGCTACACCTTC
TRBV7-9,-,few,TRBJ1-2,CASSLIRGGGYTF,TGTGCCAGCAGCTTGATCCGGGGGGGTGGCTACACCTTC
TRBV19,-,few,TRBJ1-2,CASSIEPGAQGYTF,TGTGCCAGTAGTATCGAGCCGGGGGCGCAGGGCTACACCTTC
TRBV6-1,TRBD1,many,TRBJ1-1,CASSPGQDPRSTEAFF,TGTGCCAGCAGTCCGGGACAGGATCCAAGGTCGACTGAAGCTTTCTTT
TRBV28,-,-,TRBJ2-3,CASSQRDTASTDTQYF,TGTGCCAGCTCTCAGAGGGACACCGCTAGCACAGATACGCAGTATTTT
TRBV11-1,TRBD2,-,TRBJ2-1,CASSQRELRGNEQFF,TGTGCCAGCAGCCAGCGGGAGTTGAGGGGGAATGAGCAGTTCTTC
TRBV18,-,many,TRBJ1-4,CASSPDNEKLFF,TGTGCCAGCTCACCAGATAATGAAAAACTGTTTTTT